The entry that follows covers one T cell receptor (beta chain) sequence. Its cognate antigen is unknown. This specimen comes from a study of T-cell reconstitution after alpha-beta-depleted transplantation in children. Broader study findings: Some patients' high day-60 TCRbeta diversity was traced to surviving recipient T cells and thymic progenitors. The main origin of T-cell counts and diversity one year after transplant was newly produced T cells. Several hundred graft clones that had expanded were reportedly the source of alpha-beta T cells about two months after transplant.

Unmatched junction bases numbered 10, after V lost 5 bases and J lost 7 bases. The CDR3 covers 14 residues. TCRbeta library construction was performed incorporating unique molecular identifiers. MiXCR, run by TCRdb on the PCR reads, gives a single entry per CDR3 protein. Of about 580,000 distinct CDR3 sequences in the sample, 25% to 30% were seen once. The chain is built from TRBV12-3 or TRBV12-4 and TRBJ2-7; TRBD1 agrees at 8 bases. This TCR derives from a boy younger than two with Wiskott-Aldrich syndrome, due to receive a stem cell transplant. The source material was PBMCs, sampled before TCRalphabeta/CD19-depleted stem cell transplant. The CDR3 bases are TGTGCCAGCAGTATGACAGGGGTGGTGGGGGAGCAGTACTTC. Its translation is CASSMTGVVGEQYF.